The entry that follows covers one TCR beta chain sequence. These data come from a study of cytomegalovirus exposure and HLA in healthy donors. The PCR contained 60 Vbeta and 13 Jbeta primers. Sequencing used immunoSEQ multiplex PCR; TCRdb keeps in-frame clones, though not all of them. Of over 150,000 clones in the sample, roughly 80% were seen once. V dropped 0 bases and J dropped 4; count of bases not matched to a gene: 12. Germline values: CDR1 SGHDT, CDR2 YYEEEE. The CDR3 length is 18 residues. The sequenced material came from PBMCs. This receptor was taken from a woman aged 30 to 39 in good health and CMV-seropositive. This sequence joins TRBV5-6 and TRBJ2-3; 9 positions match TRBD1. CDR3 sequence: CASSLGLLRDRDPDTQYF. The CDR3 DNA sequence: TGTGCCAGCAGCTTGGGGCTCCTCCGGGACAGGGATCCAGATACGCAGTATTTT.